A selection of T cell receptor beta chains follows, all from one sample in a study of neurological immune-mediated disorders. TCRdb used MiXCR to reprocess the 5' RACE reads, holding one entry per CDR3 protein. Of tens of thousands of distinct CDR3 sequences detected, around 7.2% appear once; the ten largest clones hold 5.7%. The sequenced sample was CD4+ T cells from blood. These receptors all come from a man over 45 in good health. CDR3s include the opening cysteine and the closing phenylalanine or tryptophan. The D gene is left open where the match is weak. The size field is filled for only some rows; it gives once, few, many or a size class.

size | J | V | D | CDR3 | DNA
NA | TRBJ2-5 | TRBV19 | NA | CASGEAGETQYF | TGTGCCAGCGGCGAGGCTGGGGAGACCCAGTACTTC
many | TRBJ2-2 | TRBV11-2 | NA | CASSLVPGTGGELFF | TGTGCCAGCAGCTTAGTCCCGGGGACCGGTGGGGAGCTGTTTTTT
many | TRBJ2-1 | TRBV5-1 | NA | CASSLRGSSYNEQFF | TGCGCCAGCAGCTTGCGCGGGTCCTCCTACAATGAGCAGTTCTTC
many | TRBJ2-7 | TRBV2 | NA | CASRRNLGSSSSYEQYF | TGTGCCAGCAGACGAAACCTGGGGTCCTCGAGCTCCTACGAGCAGTACTTC
many | TRBJ2-2 | TRBV5-1 | NA | CASSGGEYTGELFF | TGCGCCAGCAGCGGAGGAGAGTACACCGGGGAGCTGTTTTTT
many | TRBJ2-3 | TRBV6-5 | NA | CASSYSFVSSTDTQYF | TGTGCCAGCAGTTACTCGTTCGTTTCTAGCACAGATACGCAGTATTTT
many | TRBJ2-3 | TRBV4-2 | NA | CASSQDPRPEGADTQYF | TGTGCCAGCAGCCAAGATCCAAGACCAGAGGGCGCAGATACGCAGTATTTT
many | TRBJ1-6 | TRBV5-1 | NA | CASSLRGSPLHF | TGCGCCAGCAGCTTGCGGGGTTCACCCCTCCACTTT
many | TRBJ2-5 | TRBV20-1 | NA | CSALQGRETQYF | TGCAGTGCTTTACAGGGGAGGGAGACCCAGTACTTC
few | TRBJ2-3 | TRBV5-1 | TRBD2 | CASSLGLAGGRLSTDTQYF | TGCGCCAGCAGCTTGGGACTAGCGGGAGGACGCCTAAGCACAGATACGCAGTATTTT
many | TRBJ1-3 | TRBV29-1 | NA | CSVGDTLGNTIYF | TGCAGCGTTGGCGACACGCTTGGAAACACCATATATTTT
NA | TRBJ2-7 | TRBV5-1 | NA | CASSTPGNSYEQYF | TGCGCCAGCAGCACTCCAGGTAACTCCTACGAGCAGTACTTC
many | TRBJ2-5 | TRBV7-2 | TRBD2 | CASSLVSLGLAGAETQYF | TGTGCCAGCAGCTTAGTGAGTTTGGGACTAGCGGGAGCGGAGACCCAGTACTTC
many | TRBJ2-7 | TRBV3-1 | TRBD2 | CASSQGLAVYEQYF | TGTGCCAGCAGCCAAGGTCTAGCGGTCTACGAGCAGTACTTC
many | TRBJ2-7 | TRBV7-9 | TRBD2 | CASSPRTSGSNGSYEQYF | TGTGCCAGCAGCCCCAGGACTAGCGGGAGTAATGGGTCCTACGAGCAGTACTTC
many | TRBJ2-7 | TRBV14 | TRBD2 | CASSPPLGSGTFLYEQYF | TGTGCCAGCAGCCCCCCTTTGGGTAGCGGGACCTTTTTGTACGAGCAGTACTTC
many | TRBJ2-1 | TRBV6-2/TRBV6-3 | TRBD2 | CASSLSGASSYNEQFF | TGTGCCAGCAGCCTTAGCGGGGCGAGCTCCTACAATGAGCAGTTCTTC